This T cell receptor beta chain emerged from a study of T cells after yellow fever vaccination. Overall study: Researchers used SMART-Seq v4 Ultra Low Input to prepare fractions that had low cell numbers. Findings and caveats of the study: Clones from primary vaccination mostly reappeared after the booster (about 97% CD4, approximately 88% CD8).

In its sample, this clonotype was seen once. What it binds is unknown. UMIs were added to TCR cDNA along with a universal primer site when it was made by 5'RACE template switching. TCRdb recomputed calls from the 5' RACE reads with MiXCR, one row per CDR3 protein. The sample has 400,000 or so distinct CDR3 sequences, roughly a sixth seen once; the top ten hold 18%. This CDR3 spans 18 amino acids. Trimming at V came to 4 bases and at J to 9 bases, leaving 21 bases not matched to a gene. Germline CDR1 and CDR2: SEHNR and FQNEAQ (reference sequence). The source was PBMCs, collected before the yellow fever booster vaccination. V gene TRBV7-9 combines with J gene TRBJ2-3; 8 bases agree with TRBD1. The receptor was derived from a man between 18 and 35 years old who received the YFV17D yellow fever vaccine. The CDR3 DNA sequence: TGTGCCAGCAGCTCCAGCCGGTCGGACAGGGAAAAGGGTGGGACGCAGTATTTT. It specifies CASSSSRSDREKGGTQYF.